A selection of T cell receptor beta chains follows, all from one sample in a study of beta chain features in type 1 diabetes. The protocol was immunoSEQ multiplex PCR, while the TCRdb copy is restricted to in-frame clones and leaves out a portion. The sample lists some 290,000 clones, 24% occurring once. What was sequenced was naive CD4+ T cells from blood. Every receptor here comes from a woman between 25 and 40 years old with type 1 diabetes. CDR3s include the opening cysteine and the closing phenylalanine or tryptophan. The D gene is left open where the match is weak. Size values are once, few and many counts, or a class for expanded clones, and some rows have none.

cdr3_aa: CASSPPGGNEQFF
cdr3_nt: TGTGCCAGCTCACCACCAGGGGGAAATGAGCAGTTCTTC
clone_size: few
d_call: NA
v_call: TRBV18
j_call: TRBJ2-1

cdr3_aa: CASSNWRITGGNQPQHF
cdr3_nt: TGTGCCAGCAGCAATTGGAGGATTACAGGGGGAAATCAGCCCCAGCATTTT
clone_size: NA
d_call: NA
v_call: TRBV21-1
j_call: TRBJ1-5

cdr3_aa: CASSPAGEYEKLFF
cdr3_nt: TGTGCCAGTAGTCCGGCAGGCGAATATGAAAAACTGTTTTTT
clone_size: NA
d_call: NA
v_call: TRBV19
j_call: TRBJ1-4

cdr3_aa: CASSQSITSGSFTGELFF
cdr3_nt: TGCGCCAGCAGCCAAAGTATTACTAGCGGGAGTTTCACCGGGGAGCTGTTTTTT
clone_size: few
d_call: TRBD2
v_call: TRBV4-1
j_call: TRBJ2-2

cdr3_aa: CASSYRLRSSGNTIYF
cdr3_nt: TGTGCCAGCAGTTACCGTTTGAGAAGCTCTGGAAACACCATATATTTT
clone_size: few
d_call: NA
v_call: TRBV6-5
j_call: TRBJ1-3

cdr3_aa: CASSGGLAAYNEQFF
cdr3_nt: TGTGCCAGCTCGGGAGGACTAGCTGCCTACAATGAGCAGTTCTTC
clone_size: NA
d_call: TRBD2
v_call: TRBV18
j_call: TRBJ2-1

cdr3_aa: CSVVSGYGYTF
cdr3_nt: TGCAGCGTTGTCTCGGGCTATGGCTACACCTTC
clone_size: few
d_call: NA
v_call: TRBV29-1
j_call: TRBJ1-2

cdr3_aa: CASSDPLAGDSEQFF
cdr3_nt: TGTGCCAGCAGTGACCCTCTAGCGGGAGACAGTGAGCAGTTCTTC
clone_size: few
d_call: TRBD2
v_call: TRBV25-1
j_call: TRBJ2-1

cdr3_aa: CASTNLANTGELFF
cdr3_nt: TGTGCCAGTACAAATTTGGCAAACACCGGGGAGCTGTTTTTT
clone_size: few
d_call: NA
v_call: TRBV19
j_call: TRBJ2-2

cdr3_aa: CATSSGSYNEQFF
cdr3_nt: TGTGCCACCAGTAGCGGTTCCTACAATGAGCAGTTCTTC
clone_size: NA
d_call: NA
v_call: TRBV15
j_call: TRBJ2-1

cdr3_aa: CASSTSRGSGYGYTF
cdr3_nt: TGTGCCAGTAGTACATCCCGGGGTTCGGGCTATGGCTACACCTTC
clone_size: few
d_call: NA
v_call: TRBV19
j_call: TRBJ1-2

cdr3_aa: CASSRHSMSGYNEQFF
cdr3_nt: TGCGCCAGCAGCCGCCATTCTATGTCTGGCTACAATGAGCAGTTCTTC
clone_size: NA
d_call: NA
v_call: TRBV5-1
j_call: TRBJ2-1

cdr3_aa: CASTPAGNGQAFF
cdr3_nt: TGTGCCAGCACTCCGGCGGGGAATGGCCAAGCTTTCTTT
clone_size: NA
d_call: NA
v_call: TRBV4-2
j_call: TRBJ1-1

cdr3_aa: CAWSPTSSGANVLTF
cdr3_nt: TGTGCCTGGAGCCCAACCAGCTCTGGGGCCAACGTCCTGACTTTC
clone_size: few
d_call: NA
v_call: TRBV30
j_call: TRBJ2-6

cdr3_aa: CASSQLAGTDTQYF
cdr3_nt: TGCGCCAGCAGCCAACTAGCGGGAACGGATACGCAGTATTTT
clone_size: NA
d_call: TRBD2
v_call: TRBV4-1
j_call: TRBJ2-3

cdr3_aa: CASSPRTGGNYGYTF
cdr3_nt: TGTGCCAGCAGCCCGCGGACAGGGGGCAACTATGGCTACACCTTC
clone_size: NA
d_call: TRBD1
v_call: TRBV11-2
j_call: TRBJ1-2

cdr3_aa: CASSPPSGSGNEQFF
cdr3_nt: TGTGCCAGCTCACCACCTTCAGGTAGCGGGAATGAGCAGTTCTTC
clone_size: few
d_call: TRBD2
v_call: TRBV18
j_call: TRBJ2-1

cdr3_aa: CAWSVERIGEQYF
cdr3_nt: TGTGCCTGGAGTGTCGAGCGGATCGGTGAGCAGTACTTC
clone_size: NA
d_call: NA
v_call: TRBV30
j_call: TRBJ2-7

cdr3_aa: CASSFGLASTGELFF
cdr3_nt: TGTGCCAGCAGCTTTGGGCTGGCGAGCACCGGGGAGCTGTTTTTT
clone_size: NA
d_call: NA
v_call: TRBV7-3
j_call: TRBJ2-2

cdr3_aa: CAWSVSTSGREYF
cdr3_nt: TGTGCCTGGAGTGTCTCCACGAGCGGGAGGGAATACTTC
clone_size: few
d_call: TRBD2
v_call: TRBV30
j_call: TRBJ2-7

cdr3_aa: CAWSPGTSGSLEQFF
cdr3_nt: TGTGCCTGGAGCCCCGGGACTAGCGGGAGTCTAGAGCAGTTCTTC
clone_size: NA
d_call: TRBD2
v_call: TRBV30
j_call: TRBJ2-1

cdr3_aa: CASSSYGATGELFF
cdr3_nt: TGTGCCAGCAGCTCCTATGGGGCCACCGGGGAGCTGTTTTTT
clone_size: NA
d_call: NA
v_call: TRBV27
j_call: TRBJ2-2

cdr3_aa: CASSEVGTENTEAFF
cdr3_nt: TGTGCCAGCAGTGAGGTGGGTACAGAGAACACTGAAGCTTTCTTT
clone_size: NA
d_call: NA
v_call: TRBV2
j_call: TRBJ1-1

cdr3_aa: CASSKERLALQYNEQFF
cdr3_nt: TGTGCCAGCAGCAAAGAACGTCTGGCCCTCCAATACAATGAGCAGTTCTTC
clone_size: few
d_call: NA
v_call: TRBV21-1
j_call: TRBJ2-1

cdr3_aa: CASSSQRGGDIQYF
cdr3_nt: TGTGCCAGCAGTTCGCAACGTGGGGGGGACATTCAGTACTTC
clone_size: few
d_call: TRBD2
v_call: TRBV27
j_call: TRBJ2-4

cdr3_aa: CASSLDRGNYGYTF
cdr3_nt: TGTGCCAGCAGCTTGGATCGGGGGAACTATGGCTACACCTTC
clone_size: few
d_call: NA
v_call: TRBV5-6
j_call: TRBJ1-2

cdr3_aa: CASSRTNPGLAGAGELFF
cdr3_nt: TGTGCCAGCAGTCGAACTAACCCGGGACTAGCGGGAGCCGGGGAGCTGTTTTTT
clone_size: NA
d_call: TRBD2
v_call: TRBV6-4
j_call: TRBJ2-2

cdr3_aa: CAYQGKNNQPQHF
cdr3_nt: TGTGCCTATCAGGGGAAGAACAATCAGCCCCAGCATTTT
clone_size: NA
d_call: NA
v_call: TRBV30
j_call: TRBJ1-5

cdr3_aa: CASSSPTGIYNEQFF
cdr3_nt: TGTGCCAGCAGCAGCCCGACAGGGATCTACAATGAGCAGTTCTTC
clone_size: NA
d_call: TRBD1
v_call: TRBV5-6
j_call: TRBJ2-1

cdr3_aa: CASSDSVYGYTF
cdr3_nt: TGCGCCAGCAGCGACAGCGTCTATGGCTACACCTTC
clone_size: NA
d_call: NA
v_call: TRBV4-1
j_call: TRBJ1-2

cdr3_aa: CSVESGGALGGELFF
cdr3_nt: TGCAGCGTTGAAAGTGGAGGGGCCTTAGGCGGGGAGCTGTTTTTT
clone_size: NA
d_call: NA
v_call: TRBV29-1
j_call: TRBJ2-2

cdr3_aa: CAWSVTSLEQYF
cdr3_nt: TGTGCCTGGAGTGTCACTAGCCTCGAGCAGTACTTC
clone_size: NA
d_call: NA
v_call: TRBV30
j_call: TRBJ2-7

cdr3_aa: CAWSVRRGSGIYNEQFF
cdr3_nt: TGTGCCTGGAGTGTAAGAAGAGGTAGCGGGATATACAATGAGCAGTTCTTC
clone_size: few
d_call: TRBD2
v_call: TRBV30
j_call: TRBJ2-1

cdr3_aa: CASSLGALGITDTQYF
cdr3_nt: TGCGCCAGCAGTTTGGGGGCGTTGGGTATCACAGATACGCAGTATTTT
clone_size: few
d_call: NA
v_call: TRBV5-1
j_call: TRBJ2-3

cdr3_aa: CASSLGTAYVETFF
cdr3_nt: TGTGCCAGCTCACTTGGGACAGCCTACGTCGAAACTTTCTTT
clone_size: few
d_call: TRBD1
v_call: TRBV18
j_call: TRBJ1-1

cdr3_aa: CASSLARTNYGYTF
cdr3_nt: TGTGCCAGCAGCTTAGCGAGGACTAACTATGGCTACACCTTC
clone_size: few
d_call: NA
v_call: TRBV7-9
j_call: TRBJ1-2

cdr3_aa: CASSPQTGVDTQYF
cdr3_nt: TGTGCCAGCAGTCCGCAGACAGGGGTCGATACGCAGTATTTT
clone_size: few
d_call: TRBD1
v_call: TRBV6-5
j_call: TRBJ2-3

cdr3_aa: CASSLSQRANGYTF
cdr3_nt: TGTGCCAGCAGTTTATCGCAGCGGGCTAATGGCTACACCTTC
clone_size: few
d_call: NA
v_call: TRBV28
j_call: TRBJ1-2

cdr3_aa: CASSPGTGPATNEKLFF
cdr3_nt: TGCGCCAGCAGCCCCGGGACAGGCCCAGCAACTAATGAAAAACTGTTTTTT
clone_size: NA
d_call: TRBD1
v_call: TRBV5-1
j_call: TRBJ1-4

cdr3_aa: CSVGHEGNTIYF
cdr3_nt: TGCAGCGTTGGCCACGAGGGAAACACCATATATTTT
clone_size: NA
d_call: NA
v_call: TRBV29-1
j_call: TRBJ1-3

cdr3_aa: CASSLSPGQGSTDTQYF
cdr3_nt: TGTGCCAGCAGCTTATCGCCGGGACAGGGGAGCACAGATACGCAGTATTTT
clone_size: NA
d_call: TRBD1
v_call: TRBV7-2
j_call: TRBJ2-3

cdr3_aa: CASSLWTGATDTQYF
cdr3_nt: TGCGCCAGCAGCCTCTGGACAGGGGCTACAGATACGCAGTATTTT
clone_size: NA
d_call: TRBD1
v_call: TRBV5-1
j_call: TRBJ2-3

cdr3_aa: CASSLRAMNTEAFF
cdr3_nt: TGTGCCAGCAGTTTGCGGGCTATGAACACTGAAGCTTTCTTT
clone_size: NA
d_call: NA
v_call: TRBV28
j_call: TRBJ1-1

cdr3_aa: CAWSVSYYGYTF
cdr3_nt: TGTGCCTGGAGTGTATCTTACTATGGCTACACCTTC
clone_size: few
d_call: NA
v_call: TRBV30
j_call: TRBJ1-2

cdr3_aa: CASSKDRASAQEAFF
cdr3_nt: TGTGCCAGCTCGAAAGACAGGGCGAGCGCCCAGGAAGCTTTCTTT
clone_size: NA
d_call: TRBD1
v_call: TRBV18
j_call: TRBJ1-1

cdr3_aa: CASSSIPGLTTEAFF
cdr3_nt: TGTGCCAGCAGCTCTATACCGGGGTTGACCACTGAAGCTTTCTTT
clone_size: NA
d_call: NA
v_call: TRBV9
j_call: TRBJ1-1

cdr3_aa: CASSLGQGTTGELFF
cdr3_nt: TGTGCCAGTAGTCTGGGACAGGGAACGACCGGGGAGCTGTTTTTT
clone_size: few
d_call: TRBD1
v_call: TRBV19
j_call: TRBJ2-2

cdr3_aa: CASIHRDSYNEQFF
cdr3_nt: TGTGCCAGCATCCACCGGGACAGCTACAATGAGCAGTTCTTC
clone_size: few
d_call: TRBD1
v_call: TRBV27
j_call: TRBJ2-1

cdr3_aa: CASSLLAGTKETQYF
cdr3_nt: TGTGCCAGCAGCTTACTAGCGGGGACTAAAGAGACCCAGTACTTC
clone_size: NA
d_call: TRBD2
v_call: TRBV5-4
j_call: TRBJ2-5

cdr3_aa: CAAGGRFTYEQYF
cdr3_nt: TGTGCCGCCGGGGGACGGTTTACCTACGAGCAGTACTTC
clone_size: NA
d_call: NA
v_call: TRBV7-9
j_call: TRBJ2-7

cdr3_aa: CASSPFPGLAGSSYEQYF
cdr3_nt: TGTGCCAGCAGCCCATTCCCGGGACTAGCGGGATCAAGCTACGAGCAGTACTTC
clone_size: NA
d_call: TRBD2
v_call: TRBV4-2
j_call: TRBJ2-7

cdr3_aa: CASSIQESYNEQFF
cdr3_nt: TGTGCCAGCAGTATTCAGGAATCCTACAATGAGCAGTTCTTC
clone_size: NA
d_call: NA
v_call: TRBV27
j_call: TRBJ2-1

cdr3_aa: CASSGQRTDTQYF
cdr3_nt: TGTGCCAGCTCAGGACAGCGCACAGATACGCAGTATTTT
clone_size: NA
d_call: NA
v_call: TRBV18
j_call: TRBJ2-3